This T cell receptor (beta chain) is from a study of blood T cell repertoires in COVID-19. Overall study: The United States, Italy and Spain provided the acute and convalescent COVID-19 samples.

This clone appeared a few times. As originally analysed: Amplification of reference gene primers was used by the study to estimate nucleated cell counts. Assay used: immunoSEQ multiplex PCR; TCRdb lists only in-frame clones, some missing. V, J and clone size were drawn from that table, and D and trimming were deduced from the DNA. Here the sample spans about 130,000 clones, 70% to 85% being singletons. This CDR3 is built from 14 residues. CDR1 is SNHLY and CDR2 is FYNNEI in the germline V gene. V gave up 8 bases and J gave up 3 bases, with 16 bases separating them. This clonotype was sampled from a woman of 80 years or more with acute or convalescent COVID-19. The chain recombines TRBV2 with TRBJ1-2, with TRBD1 as a possible D gene (6 bases). The sequenced material came from peripheral blood. CDR3 loop: CASSTGWTDYGYTF. CDR3 DNA sequence: TGTGCCAGCTCCACGGGTTGGACAGACTATGGCTACACCTTC.